This T cell receptor beta chain emerged from a study of cytomegalovirus exposure and HLA in healthy donors. To note about this clone: Its target is not known.

The PCR contained 60 Vbeta and 13 Jbeta primers. Method: immunoSEQ multiplex PCR; TCRdb's copy keeps in-frame clones and lacks some. In the table there are roughly 130,000 clones, 80% of which are singletons. Study outcomes and limitations: Later analysis showed TCR association rates varying by HLA locus, highest for DRB1 and lowest for HLA-C. Sequencing depth roughly uniform across donors was assumed in presence/absence analyses.

The CDR3 sequence is 13 residues long. Looked up from germline, CDR1 is MNHNS and CDR2 is SASEGT. V gave up 5 bases and J gave up 6 bases, with 10 bases separating them. The rearrangement uses TRBV6-1 and TRBJ2-2, with D possibly matching TRBD2 (5 bases). The sequenced sample was PBMCs. The TCR was taken from a man younger than 45 in good health and CMV-seronegative. The CDR3 DNA reads TGTGCCAGCAGTCTATTCGGGGCCGGGGAGCTGTTTTTT. Translated: CASSLFGAGELFF.